The rows below give T cell receptor beta chains drawn from one sample of a study of spatial heterogeneity in lung cancer. Via MiXCR, TCRdb re-called the 5' RACE reads, giving one row per CDR3 protein. The table lists tens of thousands of distinct CDR3 sequences, just under 7% of them singletons. The sample consisted of PBMCs, taken at surgery. These receptors came from a male donor with early-stage non-small cell lung cancer. Each CDR3 is given with its conserved first and last residue. The order of the fields is V gene, clone size, D gene, CDR3 length, J gene, CDR3 DNA, CDR3 protein. The D gene is left open where the match is weak. Where a row states a size, it is once, few, many or the class of an expanded clone; other rows omit it.

TRBV6-5	many	TRBD1	16	TRBJ1-2	TGTGCCAGCAGAGCCGGGACAGGGAGTGTCAACTATGGCTACACCTTC	CASRAGTGSVNYGYTF
TRBV20-1	few	-	13	TRBJ1-1	TGCAGTGCTCAGGCCCCCCGGAGAACTGAAGCTTTCTTT	CSAQAPRRTEAFF
TRBV20-1	many	TRBD2	16	TRBJ2-2	TGCAGTGCTAGAGATTTTTCTAGCGGGCTTACCGGGGAGCTGTTTTTT	CSARDFSSGLTGELFF
TRBV3-1	once	-	15	TRBJ2-7	TGTGCCAGCAGCTTCTCCGGGAGTGAAGGGGGCGAGCAGTACTTC	CASSFSGSEGGEQYF
TRBV12-3/TRBV12-4	-	-	14	TRBJ2-5	TGTGCCAGCAGTGTGTATGGGGACTCGGAGACCCAGTACTTC	CASSVYGDSETQYF
TRBV12-3/TRBV12-4	-	TRBD1	14	TRBJ1-5	TGTGCCAGCAGGCAGGGGGGACGCAATCAGCCCCAGCATTTT	CASRQGGRNQPQHF
TRBV10-3	many	TRBD2	15	TRBJ2-1	TGTGCCATCAGTGATTTCGGGAGGGTGAGCAATGAGCAGTTCTTC	CAISDFGRVSNEQFF
TRBV20-1	many	-	11	TRBJ2-3	TGCAGTGCTAGAGACTTCGATACGCAGTATTTT	CSARDFDTQYF
TRBV9	many	-	12	TRBJ2-3	TGTGCCAGCAGCGTTGGGGCAGATACGCAGTATTTT	CASSVGADTQYF
TRBV7-2	many	-	13	TRBJ1-1	TGTGCCAGCGGGACTCTGATGAACACTGAAGCTTTCTTT	CASGTLMNTEAFF
TRBV10-1	few	-	13	TRBJ1-2	TGCGCCAGCAGTGGACAGACAAACTATGGCTACACCTTC	CASSGQTNYGYTF
TRBV20-1	medium-sized	TRBD1	13	TRBJ1-5	TGCAGTGCTAGAAACAGGGGAGGTCAGCCCCAGCATTTT	CSARNRGGQPQHF
TRBV11-3	-	TRBD2	16	TRBJ2-5	TGTGCCAGCAGCCAGAGTACTAGCGGGAGACAAGAGACCCAGTACTTC	CASSQSTSGRQETQYF
TRBV28	many	-	13	TRBJ1-2	TGTGCCAGCAGTATGGGACCTGTTTATGGCTACACCTTC	CASSMGPVYGYTF
TRBV15	few	-	13	TRBJ2-5	TGTGCCACCAGCAGGGACAGAGAGGAGACCCAGTACTTC	CATSRDREETQYF
TRBV25-1	many	TRBD1	15	TRBJ1-2	TGTGCCACACAGGGGATCACCCTTCGTGGCTATGGCTACACCTTC	CATQGITLRGYGYTF
TRBV29-1	few	-	12	TRBJ2-2	TGCAGCGGGACAGTTAGATCCGGGGAGCTGTTTTTT	CSGTVRSGELFF
TRBV5-1	many	-	16	TRBJ2-2	TGCGCCAGCAGCTTGCGTGCAGGGCAAGGCACCGGGGAGCTGTTTTTT	CASSLRAGQGTGELFF
TRBV20-1	many	TRBD2	18	TRBJ2-3	TGCAGTGCTAGAGCCCCCTCTGGGACTAGCGGGATTTCAGATACGCAGTATTTT	CSARAPSGTSGISDTQYF
TRBV3-1	few	-	14	TRBJ1-5	TGTGCCAGCAGCCAAGCGGCCACCTATCAGCCCCAGCATTTT	CASSQAATYQPQHF
TRBV12-3/TRBV12-4	many	-	14	TRBJ1-5	TGTGCCAGCAGCCCGGACGGGTACAATCAGCCCCAGCATTTT	CASSPDGYNQPQHF
TRBV7-8	many	TRBD2	15	TRBJ2-1	TGTGCCAGCAGAACAACTAGCGGGAGACTGGATGAGCAGTTCTTC	CASRTTSGRLDEQFF
TRBV28	few	-	17	TRBJ1-5	TGTGCCAGCAGTTTGCCCCGGGACACCTTTAGCAATCAGCCCCAGCATTTT	CASSLPRDTFSNQPQHF
TRBV11-2	many	-	15	TRBJ1-4	TGTGCCAGCCGCCAACAGTCCTTGATACCCGAAAAACTGTTTTTT	CASRQQSLIPEKLFF
TRBV18	few	TRBD1	14	TRBJ2-7	TGTGCCAGCTCACCACGGACAGGGGAATACGAGCAGTACTTC	CASSPRTGEYEQYF